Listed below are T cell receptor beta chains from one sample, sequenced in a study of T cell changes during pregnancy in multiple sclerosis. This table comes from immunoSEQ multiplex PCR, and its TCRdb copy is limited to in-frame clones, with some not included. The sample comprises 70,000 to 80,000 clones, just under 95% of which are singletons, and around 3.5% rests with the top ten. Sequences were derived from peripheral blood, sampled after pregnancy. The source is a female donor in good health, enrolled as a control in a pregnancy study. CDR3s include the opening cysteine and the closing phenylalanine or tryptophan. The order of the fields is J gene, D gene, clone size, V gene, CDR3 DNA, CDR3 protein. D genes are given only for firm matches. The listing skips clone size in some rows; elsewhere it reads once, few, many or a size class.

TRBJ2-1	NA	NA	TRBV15	TGTGCCACCAGCAGAGATTTGGTTTCGGGGGTAAATGAGCAGTTCTTC	CATSRDLVSGVNEQFF
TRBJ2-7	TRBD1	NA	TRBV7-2	TGTGCCAGCAGCCCAACAGGGGGCCCTTACGAGCAGTACTTC	CASSPTGGPYEQYF
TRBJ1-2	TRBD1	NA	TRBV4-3	TGCGCCAGCAGCCGATTGACAGGGGCCCCTGATGGCTACACCTTC	CASSRLTGAPDGYTF
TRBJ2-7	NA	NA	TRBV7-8	TGTGCCAGCAGCTTCGGAGTCTCCTACGAGCAGTACTTC	CASSFGVSYEQYF
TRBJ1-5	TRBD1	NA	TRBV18	TGTGCCAGCTCGAGGGACAGGGTAACGGGTCAGCCCCAGCATTTT	CASSRDRVTGQPQHF
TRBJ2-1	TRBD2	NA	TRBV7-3	TGTGCCAGCAGCTTAACAGCGGGAGGGCCGTCCTACAATGAGCAGTTCTTC	CASSLTAGGPSYNEQFF
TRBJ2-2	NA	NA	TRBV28	TGTGCCAGCAGTTTACTTACTAGGGACACCGGGGAGCTGTTTTTT	CASSLLTRDTGELFF
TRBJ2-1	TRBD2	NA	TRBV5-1	TGCGCCAGCAGCTTGGTACTAGCGGGGAACAATGAGCAGTTCTTC	CASSLVLAGNNEQFF
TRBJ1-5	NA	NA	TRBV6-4	TGTGCCAGCAGTGAGGGGGCCAACCAGCCCCAGCATTTT	CASSEGANQPQHF
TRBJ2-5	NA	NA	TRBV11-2	TGTGCCAGCAGCTTAGAGCGGGAGACCCAGTACTTC	CASSLERETQYF
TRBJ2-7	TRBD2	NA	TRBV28	TGTGCAACCTGTCTTAGCGGGGGGGCGTTCGAGCAGTACTTC	CATCLSGGAFEQYF
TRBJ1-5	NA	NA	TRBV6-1	TGTGCCAGCAGCGAAAGGAGTAATCAGCCCCAGCATTTT	CASSERSNQPQHF
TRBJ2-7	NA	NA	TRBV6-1	TGTGCCAGCAGTAAAAGCCGGGACACCTCCTACGAGCAGTACTTC	CASSKSRDTSYEQYF
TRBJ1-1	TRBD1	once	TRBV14	TGTGCCACCCGAACCGGGACAGCTAACACTGAAGCTTTCTTT	CATRTGTANTEAFF
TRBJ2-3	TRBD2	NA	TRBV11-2	TGTGCCAGCAGCTCGGGTAGCGGGTGGACAGATACGCAGTATTTT	CASSSGSGWTDTQYF
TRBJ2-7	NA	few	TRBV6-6	TGTGCCAGCAGTTACGGGCAGGGGACCTACGAGCAGTACTTC	CASSYGQGTYEQYF
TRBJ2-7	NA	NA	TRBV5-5	TGTGCCAGCAGATTAAGGCTGGACAACTCCTACGAGCAGTACTTC	CASRLRLDNSYEQYF
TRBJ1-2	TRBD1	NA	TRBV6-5	TGTGCCAGCAGTTACTCGGGGCGGGCAGGGGGATATGGCTACACCTTC	CASSYSGRAGGYGYTF
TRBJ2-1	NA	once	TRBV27	TGTGCCAGCAGCCACGGGGCCTACAATGAGCAGTTCTTC	CASSHGAYNEQFF
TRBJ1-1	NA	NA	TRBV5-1	TGCGCCAGCAGCTCTAGGGGGGGGAACACTGAAGCTTTCTTT	CASSSRGGNTEAFF
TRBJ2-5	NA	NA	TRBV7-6	TGTGCCAGCAGCCCCTTCCGGTATCAAGAGACCCAGTACTTC	CASSPFRYQETQYF
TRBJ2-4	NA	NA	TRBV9	TGTGCCAGCAGCGTAACAGATAAAAACATTCAGTACTTC	CASSVTDKNIQYF
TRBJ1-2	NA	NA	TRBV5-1	TGCGCCAGCAGCTTGGAAACAGGTTCCAACTATGGCTACACCTTC	CASSLETGSNYGYTF
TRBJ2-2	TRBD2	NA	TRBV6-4	TGTGCCAGCAGGACTAGCGGGAGTTCCGGGGAGCTGTTTTTT	CASRTSGSSGELFF
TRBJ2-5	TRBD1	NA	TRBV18	TGTGCCAGCTCACACAGGGGTGAAGAGACCCAGTACTTC	CASSHRGEETQYF
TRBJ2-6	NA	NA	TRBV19	TGTGCCTCCGCGAGATCTGGGGCCAACGTCCTGACTTTC	CASARSGANVLTF
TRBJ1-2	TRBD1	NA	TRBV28	TGTGCCAGCAGCGACAGGGGGCCCCAGGCGTTTGGCTACACCTTC	CASSDRGPQAFGYTF
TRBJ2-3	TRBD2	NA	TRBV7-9	TGTGCCAGCAGCTCTGTAATTAGCGGGGGCACAGATACGCAGTATTTT	CASSSVISGGTDTQYF
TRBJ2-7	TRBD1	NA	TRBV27	TGTGCCAGCAGTCCTAACAGGGGCTCTAGCTCCTACGAGCAGTACTTC	CASSPNRGSSSYEQYF
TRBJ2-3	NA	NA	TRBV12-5	TGTGCTAGTGGTAGCGGGCTTAGCACAGATACGCAGTATTTT	CASGSGLSTDTQYF
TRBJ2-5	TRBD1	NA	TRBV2	TGTGCCAGCAGCGACCCGGGACAGGGGACTGAGACCCAGTACTTC	CASSDPGQGTETQYF
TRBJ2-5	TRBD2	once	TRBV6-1	TGTGCCAGCAGTGACCTCGGCGGGGGGATCGAAGAGACCCAGTACTTC	CASSDLGGGIEETQYF
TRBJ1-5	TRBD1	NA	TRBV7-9	TGTGCCAGCAGCCAGGGGGGCCCCAATCAGCCCCAGCATTTT	CASSQGGPNQPQHF
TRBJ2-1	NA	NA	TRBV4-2	TGTGCCAGCAGCCAAGATCCGGGAGCAAATGAGCAGTTCTTC	CASSQDPGANEQFF
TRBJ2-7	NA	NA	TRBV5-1	TGCGCCAGCAGCTCCGGGACACCGTACGAGCAGTACTTC	CASSSGTPYEQYF
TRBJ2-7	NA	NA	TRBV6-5	TGTGCCAGCAGTTACTCGACGGCAGGTCACTACGAGCAGTACTTC	CASSYSTAGHYEQYF
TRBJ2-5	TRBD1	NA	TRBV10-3	TGTGCCATCGGCGAAGAAAGGGACAGTAATCAGCAAGAGACCCAGTACTTC	CAIGEERDSNQQETQYF
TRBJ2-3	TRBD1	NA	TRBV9	TGTGCCAGCAGCGGAGGACAGGGGGTGGGCAAAGATACGCAGTATTTT	CASSGGQGVGKDTQYF
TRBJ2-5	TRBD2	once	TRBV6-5	TGTGCCAGCAAACGGGGGGCTAGCGGGGGTGAGACCCAGTACTTC	CASKRGASGGETQYF
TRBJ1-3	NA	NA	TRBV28	TGTGCCAGCAGCAAGGACAGCCACTCTGGAAACACCATATATTTT	CASSKDSHSGNTIYF
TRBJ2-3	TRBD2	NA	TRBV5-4	TGTGCCAGCAGTTCTAGCGGGGGGAACACAGATACGCAGTATTTT	CASSSSGGNTDTQYF